This T cell receptor beta chain was retrieved from a study of shared clonotypes between healthy human individuals. The overall study: Per-donor plates numbered three CD4 naive, three CD4 memory, two CD8 naive and one CD8 memory.

Generated by immunoSEQ multiplex PCR, the TCRdb table keeps only in-frame clones and is missing some. The data hold roughly 2 million clones, with nearly 97% observed a single time. V lost 10 bases to trimming and J lost 14 bases, with 15 bases between them. CDR1 MDHEN and CDR2 SYDVKM come from the germline V gene. CDR3 length equals 11 residues. The chain couples TRBV28 to TRBJ1-6; TRBD1 is a possible D gene (5 bases). Input material: naive CD4+ T cells sorted from blood. Subset denoted: CD45RA+ positively selected. This clonotype originated in a man aged 18 to 35 in good health. The CDR3 bases are TGTGCCATCTCGGGACTCCGATCCCTCCACTTT. Translation gives CAISGLRSLHF. Filled out from reference TRBV28 and TRBJ1-6, the complete variable domain reads DVKVTQSSRYLVKRTGEKVFLECVQDMDHENMFWYRQDPGLGLRLIYFSYDVKMKEKGDIPEGYSVSREKKERFSLILESASTNQTSMYLCAISGLRSLHFGNGTRLTVT.